The 32 T cell receptor beta chains listed next were all sequenced from one sample in a study of blood T cell repertoires in COVID-19. Libraries were prepared by immunoSEQ multiplex PCR; TCRdb keeps only in-frame clonotypes and omits some of them. The sample consists of some 140,000 clones, about 81% of them appearing once. The sample was PBMCs or T cells enriched from blood (not recorded which). Receptors were obtained from a man aged 35 to 55 with acute COVID-19.

The rearrangement links TRBV7-9 to TRBJ1-5; no definite D call. The CDR3 covers 12 residues. V lost 3 bases and J lost 5, with 5 bases in between. CDR1 is SEHNR and CDR2 is FQNEAQ in the germline V gene (reference sequence). CDR3 sequence: CASSLGDQPQHF. DNA of the CDR3: TGTGCCAGCAGCTTGGGCGATCAGCCCCAGCATTTT.

J is TRBJ2-7 and V is TRBV29-1; weak D call: TRBD1 (6 bases). The CDR3 totals 13 residues. Germline V gene sequence: CDR1 SQVTM, CDR2 ANQGSEA. With 6 bases removed from V and 5 bases from J, the gap between germline ends came to 17 bases. The CDR3 here is CSVNPTGQNEQYF. The CDR3, as DNA: TGCAGCGTAAACCCAACAGGGCAAAACGAGCAGTACTTC.

This sequence joins TRBV7-9 and TRBJ1-3; a weak D match, TRBD1 (6 bases). Trimming left V 1 base short and J 4 bases short, with 11 bases between. CDR1 and CDR2 from the germline V gene are SEHNR and FQNEAQ (reference sequence). The CDR3 runs 15 residues. The chain's CDR3 is CASSLGGGVGNTIYF. DNA for the CDR3: TGTGCCAGCAGCTTAGGAGGGGGAGTCGGAAACACCATATATTTT.

In this sample, this clone turned up a few times. V and J are TRBV7-3 and TRBJ1-2; D uncertain. This CDR3 is 14 amino acids long. Germline CDR1 is SGHTA and CDR2 is FQGTGA. Between the trimmed V and J ends, which lost 2 bases and 2 bases, there was a span of 9 bases. CDR3: CASSLGPENYGYTF. In DNA form, the CDR3 reads TGTGCCAGCAGCTTAGGCCCAGAAAACTATGGCTACACCTTC.

The chain uses TRBV24-1 and TRBJ2-3; TRBD1 agrees at 7 bases. Germline V gene lookup returns CDR1 KGHDR and CDR2 SFDVKD. The CDR3 loop spans 15 amino acids. The V segment lost 4 bases and the J segment 3 bases; nucleotides outside the gene matches: 6. The chain's CDR3 is CATSDATGATDTQYF. CDR3 bases: TGTGCCACCAGTGACGCCACAGGGGCGACAGATACGCAGTATTTT.

V usage is TRBV19 and J usage is TRBJ1-1, with D unresolved. Germline V gene data show CDR1 as LNHDA and CDR2 as SQIVND (reference sequence). The CDR3 covers 14 residues. Trimming cost V 1 base and J 4 bases, with 10 bases left between them. Written as DNA, the CDR3 is TGTGCCAGTAGTATAGGCGGAGGGTTCACTGAAGCTTTCTTT. As protein: CASSIGGGFTEAFF. The full variable domain, its missing parts supplied by reference TRBV19 and TRBJ1-1, is DGGITQSPKYLFRKEGQNVTLSCEQNLNHDAMYWYRQDPGQGLRLIYYSQIVNDFQKGDIAEGYSVSREKKESFPLTVTSAQKNPTAFYLCASSIGGGFTEAFFGQGTRLTVV.

The rearrangement links TRBV19 to TRBJ1-2, with TRBD1 matching 8 bases. Germline CDR1 is LNHDA and CDR2 is SQIVND (reference sequence). The junction had 7 bases not matched to a gene; V was cut back by 5 bases and J by 8 bases. The length of the CDR3 is 13 residues. This CDR3 reads CASSDGQGGGYTF. The CDR3 nucleotides read TGTGCCAGTAGTGACGGACAGGGAGGCGGCTACACCTTC.

The J gene is TRBJ2-1, the V gene TRBV5-6, with 8 bases matching TRBD1. Unmatched junction bases numbered 9, after V lost 3 bases and J lost 4 bases. Germline CDR1 and CDR2: SGHDT and YYEEEE. The CDR3 has 16 amino acids. The DNA of the CDR3 is TGTGCCAGCAGCTCACAAACGACAGGGGCATACAATGAGCAGTTCTTC. Translation gives CASSSQTTGAYNEQFF.

This chain connects TRBV27 to TRBJ1-6; D is perhaps TRBD1 (5 bases). Germline V gene sequence: CDR1 MNHEY, CDR2 SMNVEV (reference sequence). Trimming took 6 bases from V and 10 from J, leaving 13 bases between them. CDR3 size: 13 residues. The CDR3 sequence is CASSHFRGSPLHF. CDR3 nucleotide sequence: TGTGCCAGCAGCCATTTCCGGGGGTCACCCCTCCACTTT.

The chain has TRBV3-1 (or the pseudogene TRBV3-2) and TRBJ1-1; 10 positions match TRBD1. There are 15 residues in the CDR3. J was trimmed by 5 bases and V by 8 bases; bases with no gene match: 11. From germline, CDR1 is LGHDT and CDR2 YNNKEL (reference sequence). CDR3 protein: CASGVRRTGGTEAFF. The CDR3 DNA sequence: TGTGCCAGCGGGGTACGGAGGACAGGGGGGACTGAAGCTTTCTTT.

This clone came up a few times. The CDR3 DNA follows: TGCGCCAGCAGCCTCGGACAGGGTGGCTATGGCTACACCTTC. Amino acids: CASSLGQGGYGYTF. V is TRBV5-1 and J is TRBJ1-2, with 8 bases aligning to TRBD1. CDR1 is SGHRS and CDR2 is YFSETQ in the germline V gene. After removal of 4 bases from V and 4 bases from J, the junction contained 6 bases not matched to a gene. The CDR3 is 14 amino acids.

The V and J genes are TRBV25-1 and TRBJ1-2, with 9 positions matching TRBD1. CDR3 size: 14 residues. CDR1 and CDR2 from the germline V gene are MGHDK and SYGVNS. V dropped 5 bases and J dropped 8; count of bases not matched to a gene: 9. CDR3 coding DNA: TGTGCCAGCAGTCCCGGACAGGGGACGAAGGGCTACACCTTC. Amino acids: CASSPGQGTKGYTF.

The chain is built from TRBV5-1 and TRBJ2-2; TRBD1 aligns across 9 bases. V trimming: 0 bases; J trimming: 5 bases; junction bases outside the gene matches: 5. Germline loops: CDR1 SGHRS, CDR2 YFSETQ. The CDR3 consists of 16 residues. The CDR3 coding sequence is TGCGCCAGCAGCTTGGGACAGGGGGTTTGGACCGGGGAGCTGTTTTTT. Its translation: CASSLGQGVWTGELFF.

The V call is TRBV23-1, the J call TRBJ2-7, with TRBD1 matching over 7 bases. TRBV23-1 is filed as an ORF, its function uncertain. The CDR3 extends over 14 amino acids. The trim removed 2 bases at V and 3 bases at J, leaving 4 bases unmatched. In DNA form, the CDR3 reads TGCGCCAGCAGTCAACCAGCAGGGGGCTACGAGCAGTACTTC. As protein: CASSQPAGGYEQYF.

The chain recombines TRBV7-2 with TRBJ2-2; 8 bases are a match to TRBD2. Germline loops: CDR1 SGHTA, CDR2 FQGNSA. The CDR3 has 17 residues. J gave up 1 base and V 3 bases, and 7 bases lay outside the gene matches. The CDR3 DNA is TGTGCCAGCAGCTTTGGACGGGAGGGACGGAACACCGGGGAGCTGTTTTTT. Protein product: CASSFGREGRNTGELFF.

CDR3 residues: CASIFRGGSYNEQFF. The CDR3 DNA sequence: TGTGCCAGCATCTTTCGGGGGGGCTCCTACAATGAGCAGTTCTTC. The chain joins TRBV28 to TRBJ2-1; TRBD2 matches at 8 bases. The V segment lost 7 bases and the J segment 0 bases; nucleotides outside the gene matches: 5. Germline CDR1 MDHEN, CDR2 SYDVKM. This CDR3 region has 15 residues.

The genes are TRBV7-9 and TRBJ2-2; D gene ambiguous. V lost 2 bases to trimming and J lost 6 bases, with 7 bases between them. The CDR3 totals 13 residues. The germline V gene encodes CDR1 SEHNR and CDR2 FQNEAQ (reference sequence). CDR3 bases: TGTGCCAGCAGCTTAATGACTTCCGGGGAGCTGTTTTTT. Translating it yields CASSLMTSGELFF.

This chain links TRBV28 with TRBJ2-1; 10 positions agree with TRBD1. With V trimmed by 5 bases and J by 4 bases, 11 bases remained unmatched. The CDR3 has 17 residues. From germline, CDR1 is MDHEN and CDR2 SYDVKM. CDR3 in DNA: TGTGCCAGCAGTCTTGGGGTGGGGACAGGGGATTACAATGAGCAGTTCTTC. It yields the protein CASSLGVGTGDYNEQFF.

J is TRBJ2-1 and V is TRBV18; TRBD2 matches 7 bases. J was trimmed by 6 bases and V by 4 bases; bases with no gene match: 9. Germline-derived CDR1 and CDR2 are KGHSH and LQKENI. This CDR3 spans 15 amino acids. CDR3 bases: TGTGCCAGCTCACGTTTGACTAGCCTGGGCAATGAGCAGTTCTTC. It encodes CASSRLTSLGNEQFF.

The V and J genes are TRBV5-4 and TRBJ2-1, with 8 bases aligning to TRBD2. CDR1 is SGHNT and CDR2 is YYREEE in the germline V gene (reference sequence). The trim removed 4 bases at V and 0 bases at J, leaving 6 bases unmatched. The CDR3 consists of 16 residues. In DNA form, the CDR3 reads TGTGCCAGCAGCATCCCGAGCGGGAGCTCCTACAATGAGCAGTTCTTC. It specifies CASSIPSGSSYNEQFF. Together with reference TRBV5-4 and TRBJ2-1, the CDR3 gives the full variable domain: ETGVTQSPTHLIKTRGQQVTLRCSSQSGHNTVSWYQQALGQGPQFIFQYYREEENGRGNFPPRFSGLQFPNYSSELNVNALELDDSALYLCASSIPSGSSYNEQFFGPGTRLTVL.

J is TRBJ2-7 and V is TRBV6-5; 7 nucleotides match TRBD2. With 0 bases clipped from V and 0 bases from J, the junction kept 5 bases outside the gene matches. Germline V CDR1 and CDR2: MNHEY, SVGAGI. The CDR3 is made up of 16 amino acids. CDR3: CASSYSPGGSSYEQYF. The CDR3 DNA sequence: TGTGCCAGCAGTTACTCCCCCGGCGGGAGCTCCTACGAGCAGTACTTC.

V is TRBV12-3 or TRBV12-4 and J is TRBJ1-2; D call uncertain. Trimming took 2 bases from V and 6 from J, leaving 10 bases between them. The CDR3 is 13 residues long. The CDR3 is CASSLNTEHGYTF. CDR3 DNA: TGTGCCAGCAGTTTAAACACCGAACATGGCTACACCTTC.

The CDR3 nucleotides read TGCGCCAGCAGCTCGGGAGGGACAGAGGGCTACGAGCAGTACTTC. Protein: CASSSGGTEGYEQYF. The chain couples TRBV5-1 to TRBJ2-7, with D perhaps matching TRBD2 (8 bases). V gave up 3 bases and J gave up 3 bases, with 16 bases separating them. Germline V gene lookup returns CDR1 SGHRS and CDR2 YFSETQ. The CDR3 sequence is 15 residues long.

J is TRBJ2-1 and V is TRBV5-8; 9 bases are shared with TRBD2. Looked up from germline, CDR1 is SGHTS and CDR2 is YDEGEE. The CDR3 extends over 14 amino acids. V trimming: 2 bases; J trimming: 9 bases; junction bases outside the gene matches: 6. The CDR3 sequence is CASSFGGRAGEQFF. CDR3 nucleotide sequence: TGTGCCAGCAGCTTCGGCGGGAGGGCGGGTGAGCAGTTCTTC.

The chain is built from TRBV5-1 and TRBJ2-3; TRBD1 is a possible D gene (6 bases). Germline CDR1 SGHRS, CDR2 YFSETQ. Trimming removed 0 bases at V and 4 bases at J, with 15 bases between. This CDR3 is built from 16 residues. This CDR3 reads CASSLEGRSGADTQYF. CDR3 in DNA: TGCGCCAGCAGCTTGGAAGGTAGATCAGGGGCAGATACGCAGTATTTT.

Note on this clone: Its ends do not fully match the called genes, so a read error is possible. This CDR3 reads CASRPESRGLYQQYF. The CDR3 bases are TGTGCCAGTAGACCCGAAAGTAGGGGGCTCTACCAGCAGTACTTC. The V gene is TRBV19, the J gene TRBJ2-7; 7 bases agree with TRBD1. The germline V gene encodes CDR1 LNHDA and CDR2 SQIVND (reference sequence). This CDR3 comprises 15 residues.

The rearrangement links TRBV27 to TRBJ1-1; D remains unclear. CDR1 is MNHEY, CDR2 SMNVEV, per germline (reference sequence). The CDR3 runs 16 residues. V dropped 3 bases and J dropped 0 bases, with 14 bases sitting between them. The DNA of the CDR3 is TGTGCCAGCAGTTTCAGAGGACTATACATGAACACTGAAGCTTTCTTT. Protein: CASSFRGLYMNTEAFF.

The CDR3 DNA reads as TGTGCCAGCAGGGTGACAGGAAACTATGGCTACACCTTC. Protein: CASRVTGNYGYTF. The V and J genes are TRBV6-5 and TRBJ1-2; D perhaps matches TRBD1 (6 bases). CDR3 size: 13 residues. Between the trimmed V and J ends, which lost 6 bases and 2 bases, there was a span of 10 bases. Per germline, CDR1 MNHEY and CDR2 SVGAGI.

This chain joins TRBV7-6 and TRBJ2-2; 10 nucleotides match TRBD1. The CDR3 covers 16 residues. V lost 5 bases to trimming and J lost 8 bases; unmatched junction nucleotides: 11. CDR1 is SGHVS and CDR2 is FNYEAQ in the germline V gene. The CDR3 loop is CASSPRQGATSGELFF. CDR3 in DNA: TGTGCCAGCAGCCCGAGACAGGGGGCTACATCGGGGGAGCTGTTTTTT. Complete variable domain (other parts from reference TRBV7-6 and TRBJ2-2): GAGVSQSPRYKVTKRGQDVALRCDPISGHVSLYWYRQALGQGPEFLTYFNYEAQQDKSGLPNDRFSAERPEGSISTLTIQRTEQRDSAMYRCASSPRQGATSGELFFGEGSRLTVL.

This clone was counted only a few times. The chain couples TRBV12-3 or TRBV12-4 to TRBJ2-5; D unresolved. V dropped 2 bases and J dropped 5 bases, with 6 bases sitting between them. The CDR3 is 12 residues long. The CDR3 nucleotides are TGTGCCAGCAGTTTAACCAGGGAGACCCAGTACTTC. The encoded protein is CASSLTRETQYF.

Worth noting for this clone: Other nucleotide sequences in the sample specify the same CDR3. The V call is TRBV5-1, the J call TRBJ2-5; 9 positions match TRBD2. This CDR3 has 14 amino acids. Per germline, CDR1 SGHRS and CDR2 YFSETQ. V dropped 4 bases and J dropped 2; count of bases not matched to a gene: 3. The CDR3 sequence is CASSLAGSQETQYF. The CDR3 DNA follows: TGCGCCAGCAGCCTAGCGGGGTCTCAAGAGACCCAGTACTTC. The variable domain in full, with the rest retrieved from reference TRBV5-1 and TRBJ2-5, is KAGVTQTPRYLIKTRGQQVTLSCSPISGHRSVSWYQQTPGQGLQFLFEYFSETQRNKGNFPGRFSGRQFSNSRSEMNVSTLELGDSALYLCASSLAGSQETQYFGPGTRLLVL.

This clone was seen a single time. V is TRBV14 and J is TRBJ2-1, with D tentatively TRBD2 (6 bases). The CDR3 extends over 12 amino acids. Germline loops: CDR1 SGHDN, CDR2 FVKESK. Trimming removed 3 bases at V and 12 bases at J, with 12 bases between. CDR3 sequence reads: CASSHWEAAQFF. CDR3 coding DNA: TGTGCCAGCAGCCACTGGGAGGCAGCGCAGTTCTTC.